These T cell receptor beta chains were read from a single sample in a study of cytotoxic CD8 clonotypes in ibrutinib-treated CLL. Some clones are missing from TCRdb's copy, which holds only in-frame ones; the method was immunoSEQ multiplex PCR. This sample has some 130,000 clones, with 76% found just once. Sequencing used PBMCs, obtained after 24 months of ibrutinib treatment. The receptors derive from a human donor with chronic lymphocytic leukemia. CDR3s include the opening cysteine and the closing phenylalanine or tryptophan. The order of the fields is D gene, clone size, V gene, J gene, CDR3 DNA, CDR3 protein. A D gene is named only where the DNA matches it firmly. Clone size is not always given. Where it is, it says once, few, many or a class for expanded clones.

D gene: TRBD2
clone size: NA
V gene: TRBV13
J gene: TRBJ2-3
CDR3 DNA: TGTGCCAGCAGCTTAGGCCGGGCTAGCGGGTTAGATACGCAGTATTTT
CDR3 protein: CASSLGRASGLDTQYF

D gene: NA
clone size: NA
V gene: TRBV6-6
J gene: TRBJ2-5
CDR3 DNA: TGTGCCAGCAACAACCCTGAGGGGGAGGAGACCCAGTACTTC
CDR3 protein: CASNNPEGEETQYF

D gene: NA
clone size: NA
V gene: TRBV7-8
J gene: TRBJ1-3
CDR3 DNA: TGTGCCAGCAGCTGGAGGGGGTCTGGAAACACCATATATTTT
CDR3 protein: CASSWRGSGNTIYF

D gene: TRBD2
clone size: NA
V gene: TRBV7-8
J gene: TRBJ2-5
CDR3 DNA: TGTGCCAGCAGCCCCTTAGGGCCGCGGGAGAGCGGGGAGACCCAGTACTTC
CDR3 protein: CASSPLGPRESGETQYF

D gene: TRBD2
clone size: NA
V gene: TRBV7-3
J gene: TRBJ2-5
CDR3 DNA: TGTGCCAGCAGCTTAGGACTAGCGGGATCTGTTGGGAAAGAGACCCAGTACTTC
CDR3 protein: CASSLGLAGSVGKETQYF

D gene: NA
clone size: NA
V gene: TRBV6-6
J gene: TRBJ2-7
CDR3 DNA: TGTGCCAGCAGCCCCGAGGTCGGGCAGTACTTC
CDR3 protein: CASSPEVGQYF

D gene: NA
clone size: few
V gene: TRBV10-3
J gene: TRBJ2-7
CDR3 DNA: TGTGCCCATCGGGGATCGACATCCTACGAGCAGTACTTC
CDR3 protein: CAHRGSTSYEQYF

D gene: TRBD1
clone size: NA
V gene: TRBV6-1
J gene: TRBJ1-2
CDR3 DNA: TGTGCCAGCATGGTCGGACAGGACTATGGCTACACCTTC
CDR3 protein: CASMVGQDYGYTF

D gene: TRBD1
clone size: once
V gene: TRBV27
J gene: TRBJ1-5
CDR3 DNA: TGTGCCAGCAGTCCCCGACAGGGAGGCAATCAGCCCCAGCATTTT
CDR3 protein: CASSPRQGGNQPQHF

D gene: NA
clone size: NA
V gene: TRBV7-2
J gene: TRBJ1-6
CDR3 DNA: TGTGCCAGCAGCCCCCCGGACAGACCTCTCCACTTT
CDR3 protein: CASSPPDRPLHF

D gene: NA
clone size: NA
V gene: TRBV18
J gene: TRBJ2-1
CDR3 DNA: TGTGCCAGCCGGGGGGCGAGCTCCTACAATGAGCAGTTCTTC
CDR3 protein: CASRGASSYNEQFF

D gene: NA
clone size: NA
V gene: TRBV4-1
J gene: TRBJ2-2
CDR3 DNA: TGCGCCAGCAACCCACTCGGATCCGACACCGGGGAGCTGTTTTTT
CDR3 protein: CASNPLGSDTGELFF

D gene: NA
clone size: NA
V gene: TRBV5-1
J gene: TRBJ2-5
CDR3 DNA: TGCGCCAGCAGCGAGGTTAGCAGGCAAGAGACCCAGTACTTC
CDR3 protein: CASSEVSRQETQYF

D gene: NA
clone size: NA
V gene: TRBV18
J gene: TRBJ1-6
CDR3 DNA: TGTGCCAGCTCACCAGGAGGGGCCCCTTCGGGGTTGGCCCTCCACTTT
CDR3 protein: CASSPGGAPSGLALHF

D gene: TRBD2
clone size: NA
V gene: TRBV28
J gene: TRBJ2-7
CDR3 DNA: TGTGCCGGGGGGGTCCAGGGAACCCTCGAGCAGTACTTC
CDR3 protein: CAGGVQGTLEQYF

D gene: NA
clone size: NA
V gene: TRBV7-6
J gene: TRBJ2-7
CDR3 DNA: TGTGCCAGCAGCTTAGCGGGGGACTACGAGCAGTACTTC
CDR3 protein: CASSLAGDYEQYF

D gene: NA
clone size: NA
V gene: TRBV11-2
J gene: TRBJ1-3
CDR3 DNA: TGTGCCAGCAGCCCAGCTCTCGCCGGAAACACCATATATTTT
CDR3 protein: CASSPALAGNTIYF

D gene: NA
clone size: NA
V gene: TRBV9
J gene: TRBJ1-3
CDR3 DNA: TGTGCCAGCAGCGAAGGACTCCTCTCTGGAAACACCATATATTTT
CDR3 protein: CASSEGLLSGNTIYF

D gene: NA
clone size: NA
V gene: TRBV4-3
J gene: TRBJ1-5
CDR3 DNA: TGCGCCAGCAGCCAAGATAGTAAGGGGTTTAGCAATCAGCCCCAGCATTTT
CDR3 protein: CASSQDSKGFSNQPQHF

D gene: TRBD1
clone size: NA
V gene: TRBV28
J gene: TRBJ1-2
CDR3 DNA: TGTGCCAGCAGTTTATCGGCCCCAGGGGGTGGCTACACCTTC
CDR3 protein: CASSLSAPGGGYTF

D gene: NA
clone size: NA
V gene: TRBV19
J gene: TRBJ1-4
CDR3 DNA: TGTGCCAGTAGGACCCGAGGACCCAATGAAAAACTGTTTTTT
CDR3 protein: CASRTRGPNEKLFF

D gene: NA
clone size: NA
V gene: TRBV15
J gene: TRBJ1-3
CDR3 DNA: TGTGCCACCAGCAGAGATCTCGGCGCTGGAAACACCATATATTTT
CDR3 protein: CATSRDLGAGNTIYF

D gene: NA
clone size: NA
V gene: TRBV11-2
J gene: TRBJ2-3
CDR3 DNA: TGTGCCAGCAGCCAGACAGGAGATACGCAGTATTTT
CDR3 protein: CASSQTGDTQYF

D gene: NA
clone size: NA
V gene: TRBV9
J gene: TRBJ2-7
CDR3 DNA: TGTGCCAGCACAGGGCTCACTGGGGAGCAGTACTTC
CDR3 protein: CASTGLTGEQYF

D gene: NA
clone size: few
V gene: TRBV9
J gene: TRBJ2-3
CDR3 DNA: TGTGCCAGCAGCGTAGTCCCTGGGACAGATACGCAGTATTTT
CDR3 protein: CASSVVPGTDTQYF

D gene: NA
clone size: NA
V gene: TRBV5-1
J gene: TRBJ1-2
CDR3 DNA: TGCGCCAGCAGCTTGAGTGGCCATCCCACCTTTGGCTACACCTTC
CDR3 protein: CASSLSGHPTFGYTF

D gene: NA
clone size: NA
V gene: TRBV6-6
J gene: TRBJ2-1
CDR3 DNA: TGTGCCAGCAGCAGGACCGGGGGACCCTACAATGAGCAGTTCTTC
CDR3 protein: CASSRTGGPYNEQFF